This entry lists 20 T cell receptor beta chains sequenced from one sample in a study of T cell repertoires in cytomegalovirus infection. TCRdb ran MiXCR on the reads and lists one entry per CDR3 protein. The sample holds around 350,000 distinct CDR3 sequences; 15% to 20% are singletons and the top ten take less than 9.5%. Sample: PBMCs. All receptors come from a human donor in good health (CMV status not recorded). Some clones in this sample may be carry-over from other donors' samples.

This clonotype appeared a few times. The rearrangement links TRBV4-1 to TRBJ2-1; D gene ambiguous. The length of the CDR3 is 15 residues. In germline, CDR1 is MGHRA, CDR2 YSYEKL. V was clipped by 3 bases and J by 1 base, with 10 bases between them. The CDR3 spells CASSHPLRSYNEQFF. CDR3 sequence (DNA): TGCGCCAGCAGCCACCCATTAAGGTCCTACAATGAGCAGTTCTTC.

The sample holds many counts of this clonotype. The DNA of the CDR3 is TGTGCCAGCAGCCCACTAGCGGGAGGGCCCCCCTACAATGAGCAGTTCTTC. This codes for CASSPLAGGPPYNEQFF. The chain uses TRBV12-3 or TRBV12-4 and TRBJ2-1; 13 positions match TRBD2. The CDR3 is 17 residues long. V trimming: 6 bases; J trimming: 2 bases; junction bases outside the gene matches: 7.

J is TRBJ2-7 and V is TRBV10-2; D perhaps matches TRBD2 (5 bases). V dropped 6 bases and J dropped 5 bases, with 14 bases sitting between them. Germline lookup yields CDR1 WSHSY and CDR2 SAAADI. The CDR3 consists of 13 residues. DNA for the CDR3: TGCGCCAGCAGGCCCCCCCTAGCCCACGAGCAGTACTTC. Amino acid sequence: CASRPPLAHEQYF.

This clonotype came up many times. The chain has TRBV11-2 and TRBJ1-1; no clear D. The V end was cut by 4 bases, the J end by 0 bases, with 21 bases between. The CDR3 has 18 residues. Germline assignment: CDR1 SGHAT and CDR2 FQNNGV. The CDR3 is CASSSLPVLREMNTEAFF. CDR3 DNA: TGTGCCAGCAGCTCTCTCCCAGTGTTACGGGAAATGAACACTGAAGCTTTCTTT.

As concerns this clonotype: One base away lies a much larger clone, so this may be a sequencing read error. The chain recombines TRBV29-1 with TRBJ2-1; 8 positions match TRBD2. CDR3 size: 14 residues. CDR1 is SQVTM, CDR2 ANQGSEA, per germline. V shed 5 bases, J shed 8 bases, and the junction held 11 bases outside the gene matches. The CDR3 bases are TGCAGCGTTCGGATTAGCGGGACCTCCGATGAGCAGTTCTTC. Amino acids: CSVRISGTSDEQFF.

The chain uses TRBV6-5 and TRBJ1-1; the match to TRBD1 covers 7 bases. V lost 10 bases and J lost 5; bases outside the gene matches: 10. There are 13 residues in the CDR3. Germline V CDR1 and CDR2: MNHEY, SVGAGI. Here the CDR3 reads CANDRVSGTEAFF. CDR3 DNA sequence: TGTGCCAACGACAGGGTTTCCGGGACTGAAGCTTTCTTT.

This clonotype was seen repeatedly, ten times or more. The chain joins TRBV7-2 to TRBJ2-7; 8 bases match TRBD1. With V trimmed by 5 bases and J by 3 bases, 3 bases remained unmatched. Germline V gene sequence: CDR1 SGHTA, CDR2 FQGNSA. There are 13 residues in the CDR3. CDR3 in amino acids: CASSRTGYYEQYF. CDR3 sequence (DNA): TGTGCCAGCAGCCGGACAGGGTACTACGAGCAGTACTTC.

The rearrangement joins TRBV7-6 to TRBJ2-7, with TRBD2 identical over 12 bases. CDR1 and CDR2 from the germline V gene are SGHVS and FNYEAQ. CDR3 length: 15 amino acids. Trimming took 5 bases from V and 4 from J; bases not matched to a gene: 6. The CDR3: CASSTKTSGSYEQYF. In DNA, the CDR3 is TGTGCCAGCAGCACCAAGACTAGCGGGAGTTACGAGCAGTACTTC.

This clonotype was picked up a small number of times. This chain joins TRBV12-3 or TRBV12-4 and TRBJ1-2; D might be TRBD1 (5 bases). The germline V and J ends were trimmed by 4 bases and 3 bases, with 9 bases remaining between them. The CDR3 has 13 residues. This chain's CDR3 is CASSSDTYYGYTF. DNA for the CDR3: TGTGCCAGCAGTTCGGACACCTACTATGGCTACACCTTC.

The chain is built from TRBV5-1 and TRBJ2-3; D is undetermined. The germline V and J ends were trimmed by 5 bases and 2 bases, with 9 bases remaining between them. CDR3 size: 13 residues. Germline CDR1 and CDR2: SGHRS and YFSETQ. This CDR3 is CASRWRYTDTQYF. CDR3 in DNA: TGCGCCAGCAGGTGGAGATACACAGATACGCAGTATTTT.

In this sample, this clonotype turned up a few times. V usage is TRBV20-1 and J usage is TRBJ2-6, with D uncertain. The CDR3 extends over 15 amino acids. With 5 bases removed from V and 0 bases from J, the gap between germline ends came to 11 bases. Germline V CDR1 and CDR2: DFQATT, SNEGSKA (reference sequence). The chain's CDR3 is CSASLVGSGANVLTF. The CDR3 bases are TGCAGTGCTTCCCTAGTTGGCTCTGGGGCCAACGTCCTGACTTTC.

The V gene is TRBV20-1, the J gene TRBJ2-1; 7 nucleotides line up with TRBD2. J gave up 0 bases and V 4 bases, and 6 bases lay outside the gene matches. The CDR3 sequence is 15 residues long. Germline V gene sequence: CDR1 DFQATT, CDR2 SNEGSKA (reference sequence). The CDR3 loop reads CSATPGGGSYNEQFF. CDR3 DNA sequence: TGCAGTGCTACCCCCGGCGGGGGCTCCTACAATGAGCAGTTCTTC.

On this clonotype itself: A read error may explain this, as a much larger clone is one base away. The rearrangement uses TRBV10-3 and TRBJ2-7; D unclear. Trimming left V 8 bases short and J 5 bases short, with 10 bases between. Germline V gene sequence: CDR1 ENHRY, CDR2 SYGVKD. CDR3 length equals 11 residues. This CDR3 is CAIAANHEQYF. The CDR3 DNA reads TGTGCCATCGCAGCGAACCACGAGCAGTACTTC.

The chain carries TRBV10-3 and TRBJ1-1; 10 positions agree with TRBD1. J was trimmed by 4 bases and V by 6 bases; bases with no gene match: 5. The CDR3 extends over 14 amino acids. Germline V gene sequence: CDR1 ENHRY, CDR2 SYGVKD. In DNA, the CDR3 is TGTGCCATCAGGGGACAGGGGAGGGGCACTGAAGCTTTCTTT. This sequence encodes CAIRGQGRGTEAFF.

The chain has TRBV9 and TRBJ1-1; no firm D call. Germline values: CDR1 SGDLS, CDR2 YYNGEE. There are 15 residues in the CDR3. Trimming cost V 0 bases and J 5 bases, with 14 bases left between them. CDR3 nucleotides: TGTGCCAGCAGCGTAGCTGAAGGGTCCGGGACTGAAGCTTTCTTT. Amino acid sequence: CASSVAEGSGTEAFF.

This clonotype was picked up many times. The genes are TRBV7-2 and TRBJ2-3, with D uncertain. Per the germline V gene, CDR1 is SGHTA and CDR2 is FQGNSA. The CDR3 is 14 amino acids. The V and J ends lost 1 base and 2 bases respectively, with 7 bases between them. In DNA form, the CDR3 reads TGTGCCAGCAGCTTAGTCCACCCCACAGATACGCAGTATTTT. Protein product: CASSLVHPTDTQYF. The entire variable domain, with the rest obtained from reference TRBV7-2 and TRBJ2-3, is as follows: GAGVSQSPSNKVTEKGKDVELRCDPISGHTALYWYRQSLGQGLEFLIYFQGNSAPDKSGLPSDRFSAERTGGSVSTLTIQRTQQEDSAVYLCASSLVHPTDTQYFGPGTRLTVL.

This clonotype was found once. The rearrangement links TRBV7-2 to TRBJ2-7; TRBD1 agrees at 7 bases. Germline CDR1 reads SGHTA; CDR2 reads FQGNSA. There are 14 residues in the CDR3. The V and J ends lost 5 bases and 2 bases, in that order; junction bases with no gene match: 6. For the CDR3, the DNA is TGTGCCAGCAGCCGGCGGACAGGTACCTACGAGCAGTACTTC. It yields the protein CASSRRTGTYEQYF.

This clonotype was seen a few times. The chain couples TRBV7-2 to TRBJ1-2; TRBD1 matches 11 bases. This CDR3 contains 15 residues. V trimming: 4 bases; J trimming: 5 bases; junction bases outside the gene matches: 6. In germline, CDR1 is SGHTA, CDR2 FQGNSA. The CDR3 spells CASSSGQGVLYGYTF. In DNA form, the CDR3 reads TGTGCCAGCAGCTCGGGACAGGGGGTTTTATATGGCTACACCTTC.

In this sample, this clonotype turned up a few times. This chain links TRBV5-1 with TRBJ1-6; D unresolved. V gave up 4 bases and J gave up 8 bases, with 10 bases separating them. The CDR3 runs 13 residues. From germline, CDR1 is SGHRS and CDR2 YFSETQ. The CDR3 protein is CASSPNADSPLHF. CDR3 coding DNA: TGCGCCAGCAGCCCCAATGCGGATTCACCCCTCCACTTT.

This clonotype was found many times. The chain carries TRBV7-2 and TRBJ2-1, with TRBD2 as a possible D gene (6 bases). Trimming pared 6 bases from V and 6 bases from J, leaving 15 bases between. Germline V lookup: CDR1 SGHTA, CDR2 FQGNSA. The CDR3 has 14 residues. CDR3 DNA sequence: TGTGCCAGCAGTTTACTAGCCTTTTCCAATGAGCAGTTCTTC. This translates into CASSLLAFSNEQFF.